The entry below describes one T cell receptor beta chain. Its antigen has not been determined. No per-base quality is available; no much larger clone lies one base away. Counted from cysteine to phenylalanine, this CDR3 has 14 amino acids. Kept here is only the CDR3 DNA, which spans 42 bases and is read in frame from base 1. After removal of 6 bases from V and 4 bases from J, the junction retains 7 bases not matched to a gene. CDR1 KGHSH and CDR2 LQKENI are derived from the germline V gene. The sample comes from a study of cytomegalovirus exposure and HLA in healthy donors (dated by TCRdb to 2015 to 2018). Concerning the study at large: According to an earlier analysis of around 600 of the donors, roughly 180 million T cells yielded some 120 million unique TCR beta sequences and 276 Gb of sequence data. Roughly 320 gigabases of sequencing data and about 92 million unique TCR sequences made up an early release that covered about 640 HLA-typed donors. In a later genetic analysis, genome-wide SNP genotypes for about 60% of the 666 donors were used, and that subset was treated as a discovery cohort. In a later analysis, previously published TCR beta repertoires from 550 to 750 donors were re-analyzed and high-resolution HLA genotyping was added so that TCR occurrence patterns could be studied. The study aimed to test whether signatures of past pathogen exposure could be identified by cataloging public T cell receptors. Among the roughly 400 genotyped donors, under 90% belonged to the genetic ancestry cluster associated with self-reported Caucasian donors. HLA typing included class I and class II loci at four-digit resolution. The number of typed donors differed by locus: roughly 620-640 for A, B, C, DRB1 and DQB1; 500 to 550 for DQA1; some 610 for DPA1; and 450 to 480 for DPB1. High-throughput TCR immunosequencing, statistical association of individual TCRs with disease status, and machine learning were combined to predict cytomegalovirus infection status. On average, roughly 250,000 unique TCR beta nucleotide sequences were sequenced per donor among 300 to 500 genotyped donors of the cohort, with 15% to 20% of those sequences being non-productive. Rather than drawing on any new phenotypic data, the later analysis identified candidate immune exposures from TCR beta sequences and the way those sequences occurred across donors. Donor age, sex, ethnicity and CMV serostatus were collected together with the repertoire data. All discovery cohort repertoires had been generated using a single sequencing platform. In addition to the first cohort of 650 to 800 subjects, a separate validation cohort of around 110 different subjects was used. The T cell repertoires of some 700 subjects were profiled by immunosequencing and related to cytomegalovirus serostatus. Five DR-DQ haplotypes were handled as single units for association and clustering, since linkage in the cohort was strong. In an earlier analysis of 500 to 650 of the donors, high-throughput TCR beta sequencing was used to judge whether each TCR beta V gene segment behaved as functional or pseudogenic. General study outcomes and caveats: V-gene and J-gene trimming of TCR beta chains was associated with a missense DCLRE1C variant in a later genetic analysis, and the association was replicated in an independent cohort. It was suggested by the authors that the approach could potentially be generalized to other disease states and immunological phenotypes. Linkage disequilibrium might explain the correlated functional status among segregating V segments, but an unknown experimental factor could not be excluded. This cohort had only TCR beta chains sequenced, and the lack of alpha or paired-chain data limited which features could be detected. Immune exposure information for the cohort was limited to CMV serostatus. A later analysis found that TCR association rates varied across HLA loci, with DRB1 alleles showing the most associated TCRs and HLA-C alleles the fewest. Assigning TCR associations to individual alleles was difficult when HLA alleles, especially DR and DQ, strongly co-occurred. A cluster of highly shared sequence variants was judged likely to be a technical artifact of the sequencing pipeline. Specific HLA alleles were associated with 15,000 to 20,000 TCR beta sequences at a false discovery rate of 0.05 in a later analysis. Broadly in line with IMGT annotations, most TCR beta V segments showed up in productive rearrangements about 87% or about 30% of the time in an earlier analysis of several hundred of the donors. Presence/absence analyses assumed roughly uniform sequencing depth across donors, an assumption that may not hold. Some IMGT-functional V segments, including TRBV6-2 and TRBV6-3, could not be told apart with the 87-base-pair reads, so those segments were excluded. According to a later analysis, most CMV-associated TCR beta chains appeared to be HLA-restricted, and the HLA associations seemed to be driven largely by CMV exposure. According to a later genetic analysis, donors in an Asian-associated ancestry cluster had fewer N-insertions in productive TCRs than the approximately 710-donor mean. A further reported finding was that TCR beta sequences accurately predicted the HLA-A and HLA-B alleles for most subjects in the first cohort. The study gave a list of about 150 TCR beta chains associated with cytomegalovirus. According to a later analysis, parvovirus B19, influenza, CMV and Epstein-Barr virus appeared linked to several top co-occurrence clusters. In vitro tests confirmed that a few of the cytomegalovirus-associated TCR beta chains recognize cytomegalovirus antigens. Most TCR sequences were observed very rarely across donors, whereas some public TCRs were present in many individuals. Because some donors lacked HLA typing at each locus, the association tests relied only on the typed subset. In a later analysis, HLA-associated TCR beta chains showed more clonal expansion and lower generation probabilities than non-associated chains that were equally common. The classifier was reported to diagnose cytomegalovirus status with high specificity and sensitivity in both the original and validation cohorts. Approximately 18 rarely observed V segments, including chromosome 9 orphons, were excluded from the earlier analysis of approximately 600 of the donors because counts were too low.

Libraries were built with the immunoSEQ multiplex PCR assay. The multiplex PCR relied on a mix of 60 forward primers for TCR Vbeta segments and 13 reverse primers for TCR Jbeta segments. The CDR3 region of rearranged TCR beta genes was amplified from genomic DNA with a multiplex PCR assay. Amplified TCR beta libraries were sequenced as 87-base-pair reads on the Illumina HiSeq System. Per the original workflow: A later analysis counted tens of millions of unique TCR beta chains across the roughly 700 repertoires, and roughly 9.9 million of these chains were shared by at least two donors. To remove PCR and sequencing errors, raw reads were error-corrected and collapsed into unique sequences using a nearest-neighbor algorithm that merged closely related sequences. CDR3 sequences were aligned to IMGT reference sequences to assign V, D and J gene segments. For a sequence to be retained, at least a six-nucleotide match to both a V gene segment and a J gene segment was required. A rearrangement was called productive if the CDR3 had no stop codons and remained in frame with V and J, and every other rearrangement was called non-productive. CDR3 was defined by IMGT convention, running from the second conserved V-encoded cysteine to the conserved J-encoded phenylalanine. Sequences without an unambiguous match to a single V gene segment were excluded from the earlier analysis of about 600 of the donors. In an earlier analysis of approximately 590 of the donors, V segments were called functional above 56.7% productive rearrangements and were called segregating when the between-donor standard deviation exceeded 5%. A statistical classification framework was built to diagnose cytomegalovirus status from the catalog of TCR beta chain sequences. In a later analysis, V and J genes were assigned by comparing TCR nucleotide sequences against IMGT/GENE-DB human TR gene sequences. A later analysis assigned CDR3 sequences and most-parsimonious VDJ recombination scenarios with the TCRdist pipeline. In a later analysis, each TCR beta chain was defined by its CDR3 amino acid sequence together with its V-gene family, and reads without a unique V-gene family were excluded. In a later analysis, some 600 highly shared, low-generation-probability nucleotide sequences were removed to address suspected cross-contamination and a sequencing artifact. A later analysis calculated a clonal expansion index for each public chain from normalized within-repertoire ranks of inferred template counts. A later analysis computed generation probabilities with a VDJ recombination model fitted to out-of-frame rearrangements, and checked the results against IGoR. In a later analysis, hypergeometric tests were used to score TCR-TCR, TCR-HLA and TCR-CMV co-occurrence, with a repertoire-size bias correction applied to TCR pairs. In a later analysis, false discovery rates were estimated by permuting HLA or CMV assignments 20 times. In a later analysis, co-occurring TCRs were grouped using DBSCAN, with TCRdist sequence similarity added in when clustering inside HLA-allele-positive subsets. Repertoires with fewer than 30,000 or more than 120,000 public chains, plus five repertoires with anomalous nucleotide sharing, were excluded from co-occurrence clustering. TCRdb limited this immuneACCESS table to in-frame rearrangements with V and J called. A share of clones is missing; checked studies link under half to unresolved V genes, and the rest is unexplained. V, J and clone size were drawn from that table, and D and trimming were deduced from the DNA. Across this sample there are about 150,000 clones, with more than 75% seen only once. Of the sample, less than 8.5% falls within the top ten clones.

The cohort comprised some 680 healthy bone marrow donors. At the time of sampling, every cohort member was nominally healthy, though immune exposures that went unrecorded were likely present. The donor tested CMV seropositive and was one of the 289 seropositive cohort members. A peripheral blood sample was collected from each donor, and TCR beta sequencing was performed on peripheral blood mononuclear cells. Genomic DNA was extracted from the blood cell samples with the Qiagen DNeasy Blood Extraction Kit. The chain is encoded by TRBV18 joined to TRBJ1-1; 8 bases in the middle match TRBD1. This clonotype was obtained from a man aged 25-40 years in good health and CMV-seropositive. The sequencing sample was made of PBMCs. The base sequence is TGTGCCAGCTCCCAGGCACAGGGGGGCACTGAAGCTTTCTTT. Its translation reads: CASSQAQGGTEAFF.